This T cell receptor (beta chain) was identified in a study of blood T cells in healthy people across ages. Using a J-beta primer mix together with a sample-barcoded 5' primer, a second PCR was run for about 6 to 11 cycles. Each cDNA molecule received a tag from a template-switch adaptor that had 12 random nucleotides. Using its own MiXCR run on the 5' RACE reads, TCRdb lists one record per CDR3 protein. This sample has 350,000 to 450,000 distinct CDR3 sequences, with about 49% found just once. Per germline, CDR1 SGHTA and CDR2 FQGNSA. Trimming at V came to 5 bases and at J to 9 bases, leaving 7 bases not matched to a gene. The CDR3 length is 14 residues. On this clonotype: Its cognate antigen is unknown.

Donors gave around 10 milliliters of peripheral blood apiece. Whole-study results and caveats: With naive T cell percentage, TCR beta diversity showed a strong correlation. Per million T cells, TCR beta diversity dropped roughly linearly as age increased.

The V call is TRBV7-2, the J call TRBJ1-6; the match to TRBD1 covers 7 bases. Sequenced input: blood. The receptor comes from a man in his 60s in good health. This chain's CDR3 is CASSLGQFSSPLHF. For the CDR3, the DNA is TGTGCCAGCAGCCTGGGACAGTTTAGTTCACCCCTCCACTTT.